Listed below are T cell receptor beta chains from one sample, sequenced in a study of blood T cell repertoires in COVID-19. The assay was immunoSEQ multiplex PCR, and TCRdb's table has in-frame clones only and misses some. The sample carries 170,000 or so clones, more than 80% recorded once. The sequenced sample was PBMCs or T cells enriched from blood (not recorded which). Receptor source: a man aged 40-49 years who had recovered from COVID-19. The conserved cysteine and the conserved F or W are not part of the CDR3 here.

TRBV3-1/TRBV3-2,TRBJ2-1,ASSQDGTGGFLGSYNEQF
TRBV7-9,TRBJ2-7,ASSLALYSDYEQY
TRBV28,TRBJ1-5,ASSRQGRSNQPQH
TRBV7-9,TRBJ2-1,ASRDGRRNEQF
TRBV6-1,TRBJ2-1,ASSESGQYNEQF
TRBV9,TRBJ1-6,ASSSNAGGISSPLH
TRBV6-5,TRBJ2-1,ASRAPGRANNEQF
TRBV12-3/TRBV12-4,TRBJ1-5,ASTPGQRQPQH
TRBV2,TRBJ1-2,ASIYRDRGSLDYGYT
TRBV6-5,TRBJ1-1,ASSPPADMNTEAF
TRBV4-1,TRBJ2-1,ASSQLGTGYNEQF
TRBV3-1/TRBV3-2,TRBJ1-2,ASSQDRQAYGYT
TRBV18,TRBJ1-1,ASSPRTTNEAF
TRBV30,TRBJ2-7,ACLIDDFY
TRBV7-2,TRBJ2-5,ASSPTGGFQETQY
TRBV9,TRBJ2-3,ASSTSSGSVSDTQY
TRBV27,TRBJ2-4,ASSYGGSVKNIQY
TRBV19,TRBJ1-4,ASSQRDGTGGGRARVRLF
TRBV28,TRBJ2-2,ASSDRTGTGELF
TRBV20-1,TRBJ2-3,SASSDGRGGLTDTQY
TRBV18,TRBJ1-2,ASSPNRAEGYT
TRBV5-1,TRBJ2-5,ASSLLTGTQETQY
TRBV5-1,TRBJ2-3,ASSLNGRTSTDTQY
TRBV24-1,TRBJ1-5,ATSRGQGDNQPQH
TRBV3-1/TRBV3-2,TRBJ2-7,ASSPSGTGALSYEQY
TRBV25-1,TRBJ1-3,ATLRGGSGNTIY
TRBV10-3,TRBJ1-6,AISESNGKYNSPLH
TRBV2,TRBJ1-2,ASNSGGSFYGYT
TRBV9,TRBJ1-2,ASNLGTAANYGYT
TRBV10-3,TRBJ2-1,AISSASSIYNEQF
TRBV29-1,TRBJ2-4,SVGDGLAGGGAKNIQY
TRBV6-5,TRBJ2-2,ASSYPTGQGAGELF
TRBV2,TRBJ1-2,AVRGGENGYT
TRBV6-5,TRBJ2-5,ASGLAGGEETQY
TRBV6-1,TRBJ2-7,ASSEAAYEQY
TRBV7-8,TRBJ1-2,ASSLDTTHT
TRBV27,TRBJ2-1,ASSLNRGRPYNEQF
TRBV2,TRBJ2-2,ASKLGGANTGELF
TRBV6-1,TRBJ2-7,ASSEFISVESYEQY
TRBV28,TRBJ1-4,ASSLGSVSSEKLF
TRBV11-2,TRBJ1-2,ASSLELRGNINYGYT
TRBV7-2,TRBJ2-3,ASSFSGTRGADTQY
TRBV7-9,TRBJ2-3,ASNAGGLARDTQY
TRBV27,TRBJ1-6,ASSFRGQYYNSPLH
TRBV5-6,TRBJ1-1,ASSSPQRFTEAF
TRBV5-1,TRBJ2-7,ASSYSGEEQY
TRBV5-1,TRBJ2-1,ASSLGWPGESNEQF
TRBV11-3,TRBJ1-1,ASSLGQGSPNTEAF
TRBV28,TRBJ1-4,ASSLTLGQHEKLF
TRBV11-3,TRBJ2-1,ASRSGGGNEQF
TRBV6-5,TRBJ1-2,ASSYSNQGDGYT
TRBV2,TRBJ1-5,ASRPGQGMQPQH
TRBV7-2,TRBJ1-1,ASSPGVGQGTEAF
TRBV10-2,TRBJ2-7,ASSSGQVPHEQY
TRBV6-5,TRBJ1-6,ASSTGPYNSPLH
TRBV18,TRBJ1-4,ASSKNWPSGEKLF
TRBV28,TRBJ1-1,ASRRRTGGAEAF